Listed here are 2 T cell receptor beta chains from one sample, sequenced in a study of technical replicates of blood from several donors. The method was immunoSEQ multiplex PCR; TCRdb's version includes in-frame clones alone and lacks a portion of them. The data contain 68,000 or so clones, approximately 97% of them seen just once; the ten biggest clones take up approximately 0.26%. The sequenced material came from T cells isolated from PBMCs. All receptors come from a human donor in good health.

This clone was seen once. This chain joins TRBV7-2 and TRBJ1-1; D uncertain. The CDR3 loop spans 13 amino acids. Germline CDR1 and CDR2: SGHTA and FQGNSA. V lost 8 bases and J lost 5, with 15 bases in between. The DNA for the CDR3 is TGTGCCAGCTCCGGAGGTAGGCTTACTGAAGCTTTCTTT. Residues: CASSGGRLTEAFF.

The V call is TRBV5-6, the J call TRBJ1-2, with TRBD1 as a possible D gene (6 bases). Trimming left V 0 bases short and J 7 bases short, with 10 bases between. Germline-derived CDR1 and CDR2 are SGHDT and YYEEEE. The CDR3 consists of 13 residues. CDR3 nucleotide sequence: TGTGCCAGCAGCTTGGGGACAGTGTCTGGCTACACCTTC. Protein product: CASSLGTVSGYTF.